This record covers a single T cell receptor beta chain. Its antigen is as yet unknown. Libraries were prepared by immunoSEQ multiplex PCR; TCRdb keeps only in-frame clonotypes and omits some of them. The repertoire has 5,300 or so clones, roughly 90% of them found once; the top ten carry roughly 5%. There are 16 residues in the CDR3. V was pared by 4 bases and J by 7 bases, with 12 bases of the junction left unmatched. The germline V gene has CDR1 SGHRS and CDR2 YFSETQ. This entry belongs to a study of immune cell composition in non-small cell lung cancer. Study results and caveats: Tumour-reactive clones were not shown to match dominant in vivo tumour clones. 60% to 80% of squamous and about 31% of adenocarcinoma cases had tumour-associated clones >0.5%.

Normal lung sampling was at least 3 cm from the tumour, as distant as possible. Material: non-adjacent lung tissue. The V call is TRBV5-1, the J call TRBJ2-2, with 8 nucleotides matching TRBD1. The sequence was collected from a human donor with non-small cell lung cancer. Some clones in this sample may be carry-over from other donors' samples. The CDR3 loop is CASSIRTTGVGGELFF. CDR3 bases: TGCGCCAGCAGCATCCGCACGACAGGGGTCGGCGGGGAGCTGTTTTTT.